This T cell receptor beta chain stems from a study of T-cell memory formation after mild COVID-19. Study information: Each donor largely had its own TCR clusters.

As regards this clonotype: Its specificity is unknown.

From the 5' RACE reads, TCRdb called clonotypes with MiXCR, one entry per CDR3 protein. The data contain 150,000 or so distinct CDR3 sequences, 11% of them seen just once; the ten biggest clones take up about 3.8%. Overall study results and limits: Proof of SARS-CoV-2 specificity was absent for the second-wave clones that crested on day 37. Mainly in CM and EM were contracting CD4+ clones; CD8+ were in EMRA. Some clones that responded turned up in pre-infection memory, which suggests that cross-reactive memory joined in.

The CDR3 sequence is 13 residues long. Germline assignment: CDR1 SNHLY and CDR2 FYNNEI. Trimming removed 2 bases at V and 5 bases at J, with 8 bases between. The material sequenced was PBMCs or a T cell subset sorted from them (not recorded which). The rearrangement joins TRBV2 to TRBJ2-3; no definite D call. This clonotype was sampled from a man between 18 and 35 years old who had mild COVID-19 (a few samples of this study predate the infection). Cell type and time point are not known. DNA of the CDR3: TGTGCCAGCAGTGAACCCCACCAAGATACGCAGTATTTT. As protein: CASSEPHQDTQYF.